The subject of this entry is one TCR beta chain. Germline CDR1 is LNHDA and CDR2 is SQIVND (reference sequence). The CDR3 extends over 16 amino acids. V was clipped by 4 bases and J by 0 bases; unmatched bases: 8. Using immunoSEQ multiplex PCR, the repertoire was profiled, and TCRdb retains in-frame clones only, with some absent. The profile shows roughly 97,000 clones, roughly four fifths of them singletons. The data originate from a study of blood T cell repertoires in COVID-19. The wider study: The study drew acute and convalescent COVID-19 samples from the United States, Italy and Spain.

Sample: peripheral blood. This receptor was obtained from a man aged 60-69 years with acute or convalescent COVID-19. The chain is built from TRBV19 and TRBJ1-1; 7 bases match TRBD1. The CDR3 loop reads CASSTRQGTMNTEAFF. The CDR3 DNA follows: TGTGCCAGTAGTACCCGACAGGGAACTATGAACACTGAAGCTTTCTTT. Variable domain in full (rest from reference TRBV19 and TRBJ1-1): DGGITQSPKYLFRKEGQNVTLSCEQNLNHDAMYWYRQDPGQGLRLIYYSQIVNDFQKGDIAEGYSVSREKKESFPLTVTSAQKNPTAFYLCASSTRQGTMNTEAFFGQGTRLTVV.